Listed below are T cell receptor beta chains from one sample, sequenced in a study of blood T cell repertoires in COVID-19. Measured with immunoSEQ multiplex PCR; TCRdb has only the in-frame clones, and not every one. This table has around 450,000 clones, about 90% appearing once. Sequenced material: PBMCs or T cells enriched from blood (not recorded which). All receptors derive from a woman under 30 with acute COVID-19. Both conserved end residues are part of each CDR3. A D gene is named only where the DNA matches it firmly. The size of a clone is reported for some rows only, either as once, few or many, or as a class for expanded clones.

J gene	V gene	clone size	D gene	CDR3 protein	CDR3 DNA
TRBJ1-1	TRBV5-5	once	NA	CASSLYSGKTEAFF	TGTGCCAGCAGCTTGTATTCAGGGAAAACTGAAGCTTTCTTT
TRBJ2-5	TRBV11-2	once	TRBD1	CASSLTGGVWETQYF	TGTGCCAGCAGCTTAACAGGGGGCGTTTGGGAGACCCAGTACTTC
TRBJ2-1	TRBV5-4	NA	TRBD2	CASSNMGRTSVSNEQFF	TGTGCCAGCAGTAATATGGGTAGGACTAGCGTCTCCAATGAGCAGTTCTTC
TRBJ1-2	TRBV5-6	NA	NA	CASRILTGLEGGYTF	TGTGCCAGCAGGATTCTGACAGGTTTGGAAGGGGGCTACACCTTC
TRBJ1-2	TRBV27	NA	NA	CASGPRESYGYTF	TGTGCCAGCGGCCCCAGGGAATCGTATGGCTACACCTTC
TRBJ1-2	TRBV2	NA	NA	CATTNNRDNYGYTF	TGTGCCACCACAAACAACAGGGATAACTATGGCTACACCTTC
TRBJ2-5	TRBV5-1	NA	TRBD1	CASSLAEAGQGRKETQYF	TGCGCCAGCAGCTTGGCCGAGGCGGGACAGGGGCGCAAAGAGACCCAGTACTTC
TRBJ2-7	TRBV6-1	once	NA	CASSDQQGVSYEQYF	TGTGCCAGCAGTGATCAACAGGGCGTCTCCTACGAGCAGTACTTC
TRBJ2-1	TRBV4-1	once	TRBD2	CASSPTSGRWGEQFF	TGCGCCAGCAGCCCGACTAGCGGGAGGTGGGGTGAGCAGTTCTTC
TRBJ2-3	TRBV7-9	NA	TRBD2	CASSSPSLAGILLVDTQYF	TGTGCCAGCAGCTCCCCCAGCCTAGCGGGGATCCTTCTAGTGGATACGCAGTATTTT
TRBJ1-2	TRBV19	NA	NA	CASTGGPDYYGYTF	TGTGCCAGTACCGGGGGGCCCGACTACTATGGCTACACCTTC
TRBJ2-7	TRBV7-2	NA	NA	CASSLAGVAYEQYF	TGTGCCAGCAGCTTAGCGGGAGTAGCCTACGAGCAGTACTTC
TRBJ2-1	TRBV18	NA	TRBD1	CASSDGRDSHNEQFF	TGTGCCAGCTCAGATGGCCGGGACAGCCACAATGAGCAGTTCTTC
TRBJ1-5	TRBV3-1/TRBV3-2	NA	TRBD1	CASSFDRGSQPQHF	TGTGCCAGCAGCTTCGACAGGGGTAGTCAGCCCCAGCATTTT
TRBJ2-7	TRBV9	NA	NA	CASSVGWSGDIGYEQYF	TGTGCCAGCAGCGTAGGCTGGAGTGGGGACATTGGCTACGAGCAGTACTTC
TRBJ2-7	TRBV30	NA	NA	CACDSGTWTYEQYF	TGTGCCTGTGATTCCGGGACTTGGACCTACGAGCAGTACTTC
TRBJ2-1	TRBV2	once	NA	CASRQTYNEQFF	TGTGCCAGCCGACAGACCTACAATGAGCAGTTCTTC
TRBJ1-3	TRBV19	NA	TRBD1	CASSATGGSGNTIYF	TGTGCCAGTAGTGCAACAGGGGGCTCTGGAAACACCATATATTTT
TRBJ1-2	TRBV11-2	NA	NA	CASRGLNRVGESYGYTF	TGTGCCAGCAGGGGACTAAACAGGGTAGGAGAGTCCTATGGCTACACCTTC
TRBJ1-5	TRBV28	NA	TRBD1	CASSRSDRVNQPQHF	TGTGCCAGCAGTCGATCTGACAGGGTGAATCAGCCCCAGCATTTT
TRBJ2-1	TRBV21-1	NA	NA	CASSQGEEILIDNEQFF	TGTGCCAGCAGCCAGGGGGAGGAGATCCTGATAGACAATGAGCAGTTCTTC
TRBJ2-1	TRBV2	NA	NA	CASRIGGYNEQFF	TGTGCCAGCAGGATAGGGGGATACAATGAGCAGTTCTTC
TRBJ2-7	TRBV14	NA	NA	CASSHSTGYEQYF	TGTGCCAGCAGCCACTCGACAGGCTACGAGCAGTACTTC
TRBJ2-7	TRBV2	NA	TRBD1	CASSRDRSVHEQYF	TGTGCCAGCAGCCGGGACAGGTCCGTCCACGAGCAGTACTTC
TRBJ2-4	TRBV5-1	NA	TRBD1	CASSLGTGSLLLAKNIQYF	TGCGCCAGCAGCTTGGGGACAGGATCACTCCTCCTAGCCAAAAACATTCAGTACTTC
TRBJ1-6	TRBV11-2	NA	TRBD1	CASSFRQGNNSPLHF	TGTGCCAGCAGCTTCCGACAGGGAAATAATTCACCCCTCCACTTT
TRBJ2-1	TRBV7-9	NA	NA	CASSLGGTLSYNEQFF	TGTGCCAGCAGCTTAGGTGGGACATTATCCTACAATGAGCAGTTCTTC
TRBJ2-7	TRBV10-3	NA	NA	CAISESAGYEQYF	TGTGCCATCAGTGAGTCCGCGGGGTACGAGCAGTACTTC
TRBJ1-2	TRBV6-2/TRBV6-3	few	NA	CASSLRDNYGYTF	TGTGCCAGCAGTCTCCGGGATAACTATGGCTACACCTTC
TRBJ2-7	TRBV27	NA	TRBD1	CASSSAGTVPYEQYF	TGTGCCAGCAGTTCCGCCGGGACAGTACCCTACGAGCAGTACTTC
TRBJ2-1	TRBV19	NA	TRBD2	CASGGSGSNEQFF	TGTGCCAGTGGAGGTAGCGGGAGTAATGAGCAGTTCTTC
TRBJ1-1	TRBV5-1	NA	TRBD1	CASSLGQGTTEAFF	TGCGCCAGCAGCTTGGGACAGGGGACCACTGAAGCTTTCTTT
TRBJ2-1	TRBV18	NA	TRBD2	CASSPPSGRYNEQFF	TGTGCCAGCTCACCACCTAGCGGGAGATACAATGAGCAGTTCTTC
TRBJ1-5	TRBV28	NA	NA	CASRPSGIGPQHF	TGTGCCAGCAGACCCTCAGGAATAGGGCCCCAGCATTTT
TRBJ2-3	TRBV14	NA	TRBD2	CASSHSLAGARPFTDTQYF	TGTGCCAGCAGCCACTCTCTAGCGGGGGCCCGACCTTTCACAGATACGCAGTATTTT
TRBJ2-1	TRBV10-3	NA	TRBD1	CAISEGTDNEQFF	TGTGCCATCAGTGAGGGGACAGACAATGAGCAGTTCTTC
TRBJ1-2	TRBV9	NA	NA	CASSVGRASNYGYTF	TGTGCCAGCAGCGTAGGGAGGGCGTCTAACTATGGCTACACCTTC
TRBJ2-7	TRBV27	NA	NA	CASSPGTLSSYEQYF	TGTGCCAGCAGTCCTGGGACTTTGAGCTCCTACGAGCAGTACTTC
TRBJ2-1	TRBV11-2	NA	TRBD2	CASSPTSGHNHEQFF	TGTGCCAGCAGCCCTACTAGCGGCCATAACCATGAGCAGTTCTTC
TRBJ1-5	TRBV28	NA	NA	CASRGRSRSNQPQHF	TGTGCCAGCAGGGGGCGCTCCCGTAGCAATCAGCCCCAGCATTTT
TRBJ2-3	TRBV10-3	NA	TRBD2	CAISSSGRDTDTQYF	TGTGCCATCAGTAGTAGCGGGAGGGATACAGATACGCAGTATTTT
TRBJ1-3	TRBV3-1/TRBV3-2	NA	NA	CASSQDHGTGNTIYF	TGTGCCAGCAGCCAAGATCACGGGACTGGAAACACCATATATTTT
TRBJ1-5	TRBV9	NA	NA	CASSLGQASNQPQHF	TGTGCCAGCAGCCTGGGACAAGCGAGCAATCAGCCCCAGCATTTT